The entry that follows covers one T cell receptor (beta chain) sequence. Its specificity is not known. The germline V gene has CDR1 DFQATT and CDR2 SNEGSKA (reference sequence). The CDR3 consists of 13 residues. The V end was cut by 6 bases, the J end by 3 bases, with 11 bases between. From RNA, the CDR3 regions of TCR beta chains were amplified and sequenced. An initial RT-PCR round employing HTBI primers preceded a second-round multiplex PCR. MiXCR was run by TCRdb on the multiplex PCR reads, yielding one entry per CDR3 protein. The data show hundreds of thousands of distinct CDR3 sequences, roughly 39% seen once. This record belongs to a study of Graves' ophthalmopathy and Graves' hyperthyroidism. Findings of the study overall: The model forecast ophthalmopathy progression, reaching 70.59% sensitivity and around 72% specificity. Detected in blood as well were most expanded thyroid clonotypes with frequency above 0.001.

The chain carries TRBV20-1 and TRBJ2-2, with D possibly being TRBD1 or TRBD2 (5 bases each). Sequenced: peripheral blood. The TCR originated in an adult man with Graves' ophthalmopathy. DNA for the CDR3: TGCAGTGCCAGCCCGGGACACACCGGGGAGCTGTTTTTT. It specifies CSASPGHTGELFF.